These T cell receptor beta chains were read from a single sample in a study of blood T cell repertoires in COVID-19. Profiling relied on immunoSEQ multiplex PCR, and the TCRdb table lists in-frame clones only, not all of them. This sample yields about 150,000 clones, of which roughly 88% are seen a single time; roughly 1.2% belongs to the top ten. The source material was PBMCs or T cells enriched from blood (not recorded which). All receptors derive from a woman in her twenties or thirties with acute COVID-19. Each CDR3 is given with its conserved first and last residue. Fields, in order: clone size, V gene, D gene, J gene, CDR3 DNA, CDR3 protein. D genes are given only for firm matches. A row's size may be missing; if present it is once, few, many or a size class.

abundance: -
v_gene: TRBV3-1/TRBV3-2
d_gene: TRBD2
j_gene: TRBJ2-3
CDR3nt: TGTGCCAGCAGCCTGGACCTGGGCGGGAGGCCGAGCACAGATACGCAGTATTTT
CDR3aa: CASSLDLGGRPSTDTQYF

abundance: few
v_gene: TRBV6-4
d_gene: -
j_gene: TRBJ2-1
CDR3nt: TGTGCCAGCAGTGACTCGCCGGGACTGATAAATGAGCAGTTCTTC
CDR3aa: CASSDSPGLINEQFF

abundance: -
v_gene: TRBV6-5
d_gene: -
j_gene: TRBJ1-4
CDR3nt: TGTGCCGAGAGGTCGCATACAAACGAAAAACTGTTTTTT
CDR3aa: CAERSHTNEKLFF

abundance: -
v_gene: TRBV9
d_gene: TRBD2
j_gene: TRBJ2-7
CDR3nt: TGTGCCAGCAGCCCCCGGCTAGCGGGCTGGAGCTCCTACGAGCAGTACTTC
CDR3aa: CASSPRLAGWSSYEQYF

abundance: -
v_gene: TRBV28
d_gene: -
j_gene: TRBJ1-2
CDR3nt: TGTGCCAGCAGCGTAACCGGGACATCGAACTATGGCTACACCTTC
CDR3aa: CASSVTGTSNYGYTF

abundance: -
v_gene: TRBV2
d_gene: TRBD1
j_gene: TRBJ1-5
CDR3nt: TGTGCCAGCAGGACAGGGTCGGGCAATCAGCCCCAGCATTTT
CDR3aa: CASRTGSGNQPQHF

abundance: once
v_gene: TRBV19
d_gene: -
j_gene: TRBJ1-6
CDR3nt: TGTGCCAGTAGTATCGCTGGAGGGAGAGTTGGTTCACCCCTCCACTTT
CDR3aa: CASSIAGGRVGSPLHF

abundance: -
v_gene: TRBV2
d_gene: TRBD2
j_gene: TRBJ2-1
CDR3nt: TGTGCCAGCAGTGGGGGTGGGACTAGCGGGAGGAATGAGCAGTTCTTC
CDR3aa: CASSGGGTSGRNEQFF

abundance: -
v_gene: TRBV6-1
d_gene: -
j_gene: TRBJ2-7
CDR3nt: TGTGCCAGCAGTGACCCCGGGACATACTACGAGCAGTACTTC
CDR3aa: CASSDPGTYYEQYF

abundance: -
v_gene: TRBV5-1
d_gene: TRBD2
j_gene: TRBJ2-5
CDR3nt: TGCGCCAGCAGCTCCCTAGGGGAGGGTCAAGAGACCCAGTACTTC
CDR3aa: CASSSLGEGQETQYF

abundance: -
v_gene: TRBV4-2
d_gene: -
j_gene: TRBJ2-3
CDR3nt: TGTGCCAGCAGCCAAGGCGATTCGAATACGCAGTATTTT
CDR3aa: CASSQGDSNTQYF

abundance: -
v_gene: TRBV30
d_gene: -
j_gene: TRBJ1-1
CDR3nt: TGTGCCTGGAGTGGCAGGGGCGCGAACACTGAAGCTTTCTTT
CDR3aa: CAWSGRGANTEAFF

abundance: -
v_gene: TRBV28
d_gene: -
j_gene: TRBJ1-5
CDR3nt: TGTGCCAGCAGTTTATTTCGGGGTGATGGCAATCAGCCCCAGCATTTT
CDR3aa: CASSLFRGDGNQPQHF

abundance: -
v_gene: TRBV12-3/TRBV12-4
d_gene: -
j_gene: TRBJ1-2
CDR3nt: TGTGCCAGCAGTCAGGTTACCAACTATGGCTACACCTTC
CDR3aa: CASSQVTNYGYTF

abundance: -
v_gene: TRBV28
d_gene: -
j_gene: TRBJ2-3
CDR3nt: TGTGCCAGCAGTCCCCTAATGGGGGCGGGAGACTCAGATACGCAGTATTTT
CDR3aa: CASSPLMGAGDSDTQYF

abundance: -
v_gene: TRBV3-1/TRBV3-2
d_gene: TRBD1
j_gene: TRBJ2-7
CDR3nt: TGTGCCAGCAGCCTAGACCGGGACAGGGTCAACGAGCAGTACTTC
CDR3aa: CASSLDRDRVNEQYF

abundance: -
v_gene: TRBV6-1
d_gene: TRBD1
j_gene: TRBJ1-2
CDR3nt: TGTGCCAGCAGTGAGTTCAGGGGGCACGGGAATTTGTATGGCTACACCTTC
CDR3aa: CASSEFRGHGNLYGYTF

abundance: -
v_gene: TRBV12-3/TRBV12-4
d_gene: -
j_gene: TRBJ1-2
CDR3nt: TGTGCCAGCAGTCCCTGGGAGGGTGGCTACACCTTC
CDR3aa: CASSPWEGGYTF

abundance: -
v_gene: TRBV6-5
d_gene: -
j_gene: TRBJ1-2
CDR3nt: TGTGCCAGCAGTCCTGACAGTTCCTATGGCTACACCTTC
CDR3aa: CASSPDSSYGYTF

abundance: -
v_gene: TRBV5-1
d_gene: TRBD1
j_gene: TRBJ1-1
CDR3nt: TGCGCCAGCAGCTCTACCGGGACAGGGGTTGGAGCTTTCTTT
CDR3aa: CASSSTGTGVGAFF

abundance: -
v_gene: TRBV5-4
d_gene: -
j_gene: TRBJ1-1
CDR3nt: TGTGCCAGCAGCCTGGCGGAAGGGGCTGAAGCTTTCTTT
CDR3aa: CASSLAEGAEAFF

abundance: -
v_gene: TRBV7-2
d_gene: -
j_gene: TRBJ2-5
CDR3nt: TGTGCCAGCAGCTTAGCTAGAAACGGCATCCCTCTAGCCACGGGAGAGACCCAGTACTTC
CDR3aa: CASSLARNGIPLATGETQYF

abundance: -
v_gene: TRBV5-1
d_gene: -
j_gene: TRBJ1-3
CDR3nt: TGCGCCAGCAGCTTGATCGGGAACTCTGGAAACACCATATATTTT
CDR3aa: CASSLIGNSGNTIYF

abundance: -
v_gene: TRBV3-1/TRBV3-2
d_gene: TRBD2
j_gene: TRBJ2-2
CDR3nt: TGTGCCAGCAGCCAAAGACGCGGGGGCGGGGAGCTGTTTTTT
CDR3aa: CASSQRRGGGELFF

abundance: -
v_gene: TRBV29-1
d_gene: TRBD1
j_gene: TRBJ2-5
CDR3nt: TGCAGCGTTGGAACCGGGACAGGGACGGAGACCCAGTACTTC
CDR3aa: CSVGTGTGTETQYF

abundance: -
v_gene: TRBV7-9
d_gene: TRBD1
j_gene: TRBJ2-5
CDR3nt: TGTGCCAGCAGCTTTGGACAGGGGTTTCGGGAGACCCAGTACTTC
CDR3aa: CASSFGQGFRETQYF

abundance: -
v_gene: TRBV5-1
d_gene: -
j_gene: TRBJ2-5
CDR3nt: TGCGCCAGCAGCTTGGAGGCAGGGGCCCTGGGAGAGACCCAGTACTTC
CDR3aa: CASSLEAGALGETQYF

abundance: once
v_gene: TRBV19
d_gene: -
j_gene: TRBJ1-6
CDR3nt: TGTGCCAGTCAGGCGTTGGCTAATTCACCCCTCCACTTT
CDR3aa: CASQALANSPLHF

abundance: -
v_gene: TRBV28
d_gene: -
j_gene: TRBJ2-7
CDR3nt: TGTGCCAGCAGTCCCAGGGGTTACGAGCAGTACTTC
CDR3aa: CASSPRGYEQYF

abundance: -
v_gene: TRBV3-1/TRBV3-2
d_gene: TRBD2
j_gene: TRBJ2-1
CDR3nt: TGTGCCAGCAGCGGACTGGGGCTAGCGGGAGGGTACAATGAGCAGTTCTTC
CDR3aa: CASSGLGLAGGYNEQFF

abundance: -
v_gene: TRBV7-9
d_gene: TRBD1
j_gene: TRBJ2-7
CDR3nt: TGTGCCAGCAGCTTAACTCGGGACAGGGGGCATCGGTACTTC
CDR3aa: CASSLTRDRGHRYF

abundance: -
v_gene: TRBV6-5
d_gene: TRBD2
j_gene: TRBJ2-1
CDR3nt: TGTGCCAGCAGTTACGCGAGCGGGACGTTCGGGAATGAGCAGTTCTTC
CDR3aa: CASSYASGTFGNEQFF